These T cell receptor beta chains were read from a single sample in a study of monozygotic twins with inflammatory bowel disease. TCRdb reprocessed the 5' RACE reads and reports one entry per CDR3 protein, with no DNA. This listing includes some 330,000 distinct CDR3 sequences. Source material: blood. Every receptor here comes from a human donor with ulcerative colitis or Crohn's disease, or a healthy co-twin of an affected twin (not recorded which). Each CDR3 is given with its conserved first and last residue.

>15|TRBV5-4|TRBJ2-7
CASSSKTQSSYEQYF
>16|TRBV11-2|TRBJ2-2
CASSLGTGAYTGELFF
>11|TRBV6-2/TRBV6-3|TRBJ2-7
CASSYAYEQYF
>14|TRBV25-1|TRBJ1-5
CASSENDFSQPQHF
>15|TRBV9|TRBJ2-1
CASTRGTASYNEQFF
>14|TRBV5-6|TRBJ2-1
CASSLARGRDEQFF
>13|TRBV12-3/TRBV12-4|TRBJ2-7
CASSLADRYEQHF
>18|TRBV19|TRBJ2-7
CASSITPRPGSGAYEQYF
>16|TRBV20-1|TRBJ2-1
CSASEPGQGSHNEQFF
>16|TRBV5-1|TRBJ2-1
CASSIQPGQGAGEQFF
>14|TRBV6-4|TRBJ2-1
CASSVGEDYNEQFF
>14|TRBV5-1|TRBJ2-3
CASSPPNSWNTQYF
>15|TRBV20-1|TRBJ2-2
CSARDVGFNTGELFF
>15|TRBV20-1|TRBJ2-4
CSARPGDRAKNIQYF
>15|TRBV6-1|TRBJ2-1
CASRSDLRSYNEQFF
>13|TRBV5-6|TRBJ2-3
CASSRVGADTQYF
>15|TRBV7-2|TRBJ2-5
CASSLARGQQETQYF
>12|TRBV2|TRBJ2-2
CASRMTHGELFF
>16|TRBV5-1|TRBJ2-7
CASSSGTSGNLREQYF
>13|TRBV6-5|TRBJ2-2
CASSYERGGELFF
>12|TRBV5-1|TRBJ1-6
CASSLGGSPLHF
>13|TRBV29-1|TRBJ2-5
CSVESLSGETQYF
>13|TRBV20-1|TRBJ2-7
CSARDLGRAAQYF
>13|TRBV5-5|TRBJ1-1
CASSTGPGREAFF
>15|TRBV7-9|TRBJ2-7
CASSETSGRFYEQYF
>16|TRBV7-9|TRBJ2-5
CASSLVSGGGQETQYF
>15|TRBV7-8|TRBJ1-4
CASSLPGQGGEKLFF
>15|TRBV4-2|TRBJ2-1
CASSQDSGSYNEQFF
>16|TRBV10-3|TRBJ1-1
CAISARTGGDKIEAFF
>14|TRBV7-2|TRBJ2-7
CASSRGAGSYEQYF
>14|TRBV12-3/TRBV12-4|TRBJ2-2
CASSFWGDTGELFF
>13|TRBV11-2|TRBJ2-7
CASSFLSSYEQYF
>13|TRBV7-3|TRBJ1-5
CASSLMADQPQHF
>13|TRBV28|TRBJ2-1
CASSLVRNNEQFF
>14|TRBV29-1|TRBJ1-3
CSVRQGFSGNTIYF
>14|TRBV24-1|TRBJ2-3
CATSDPTSTDTQYF
>15|TRBV20-1|TRBJ2-5
CSAREFVARRETQYF
>15|TRBV20-1|TRBJ2-7
CSAQQGILTTEEQYF
>13|TRBV10-3|TRBJ2-7
CAIGTSGRGEQYF
>14|TRBV7-8|TRBJ2-3
CASSPLRVTDTQYF